The clone carrying this T cell receptor (beta chain) was found many times. Germline CDR1 MDHEN, CDR2 SYDVKM. The CDR3 is made up of 14 amino acids. The J segment lost 6 bases and the V segment lost 7 bases, leaving 10 bases of the junction unmatched. TCRdb reassembled clones from the PCR reads with MiXCR. Of approximately 30,000 clones listed, around 3.5% are singletons. All patients were treatment-naive before thyroid surgery. The data stem from a study of metastatic and nonmetastatic thyroid tumors. Turning to the study itself: Repertoires from malignant and benign thyroid patients were compared across blood and tumor or nodule tissue.

This TCR was recovered from a male donor with papillary thyroid cancer or a benign thyroid nodule (not recorded which). Some clones in this sample may be carry-over from other donors' samples. Material for sequencing was blood. The chain is built from TRBV28 and TRBJ2-5; 8 bases are shared with TRBD2. CDR3 residues: CASNSGSFGKTQYF. CDR3 nucleotides: TGTGCCAGCAACAGCGGGAGTTTTGGCAAGACCCAGTACTTC.